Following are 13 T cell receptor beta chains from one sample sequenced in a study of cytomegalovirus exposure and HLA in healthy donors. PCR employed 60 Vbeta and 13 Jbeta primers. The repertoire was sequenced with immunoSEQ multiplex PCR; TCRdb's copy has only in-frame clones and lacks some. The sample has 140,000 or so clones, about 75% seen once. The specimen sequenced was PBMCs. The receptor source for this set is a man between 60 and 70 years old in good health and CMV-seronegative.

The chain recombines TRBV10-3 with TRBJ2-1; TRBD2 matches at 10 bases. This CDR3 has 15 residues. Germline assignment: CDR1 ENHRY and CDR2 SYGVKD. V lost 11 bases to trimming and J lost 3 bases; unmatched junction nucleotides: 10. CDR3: CAARRASGSYNEQFF. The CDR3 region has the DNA TGTGCCGCCCGTCGGGCTAGCGGGAGCTACAATGAGCAGTTCTTC.

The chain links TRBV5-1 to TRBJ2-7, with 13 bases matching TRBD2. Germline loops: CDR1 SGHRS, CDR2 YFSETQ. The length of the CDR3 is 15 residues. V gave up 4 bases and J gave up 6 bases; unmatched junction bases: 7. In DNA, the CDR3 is TGCGCCAGCAGCCGGACTAGCGGGAGTTACGGCGAGCAGTACTTC. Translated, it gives CASSRTSGSYGEQYF.

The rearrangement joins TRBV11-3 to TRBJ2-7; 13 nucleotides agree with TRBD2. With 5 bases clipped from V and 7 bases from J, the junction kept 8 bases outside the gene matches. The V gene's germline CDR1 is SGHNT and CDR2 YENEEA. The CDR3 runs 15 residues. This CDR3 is CASSPGLAGVGEQYF. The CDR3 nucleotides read TGTGCCAGCAGCCCCGGACTAGCGGGAGTAGGGGAGCAGTACTTC.

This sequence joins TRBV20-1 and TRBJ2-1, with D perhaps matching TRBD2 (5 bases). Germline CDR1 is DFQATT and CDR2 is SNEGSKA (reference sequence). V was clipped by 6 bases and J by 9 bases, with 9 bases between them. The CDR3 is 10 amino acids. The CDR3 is CSASGGEQFF. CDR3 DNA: TGCAGTGCCAGCGGCGGTGAGCAGTTCTTC.

CDR3 sequence (DNA): TGTGCCACCCGACCGGGACTGACCTCTGGGGCCAACGTCCTGACTTTC. Its protein is CATRPGLTSGANVLTF. The V call is TRBV2, the J call TRBJ2-6; D is perhaps TRBD2 (6 bases). The CDR3 is 16 residues long. Germline lookup yields CDR1 SNHLY and CDR2 FYNNEI. V was trimmed by 10 bases and J by 0 bases, leaving 16 bases between them.

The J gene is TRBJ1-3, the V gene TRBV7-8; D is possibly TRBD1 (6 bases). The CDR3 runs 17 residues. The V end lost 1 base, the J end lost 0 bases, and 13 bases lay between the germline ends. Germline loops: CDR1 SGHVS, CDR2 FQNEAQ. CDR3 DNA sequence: TGTGCCAGCAGCTTAGGGGCGGACAGTATCTCTGGAAACACCATATATTTT. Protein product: CASSLGADSISGNTIYF.

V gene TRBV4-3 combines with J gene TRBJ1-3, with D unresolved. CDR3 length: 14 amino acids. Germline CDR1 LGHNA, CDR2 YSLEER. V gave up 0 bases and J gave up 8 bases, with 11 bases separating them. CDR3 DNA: TGCGCCAGCAGCCAAGATCTCCGGCAGGACACCATATATTTT. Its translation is CASSQDLRQDTIYF.

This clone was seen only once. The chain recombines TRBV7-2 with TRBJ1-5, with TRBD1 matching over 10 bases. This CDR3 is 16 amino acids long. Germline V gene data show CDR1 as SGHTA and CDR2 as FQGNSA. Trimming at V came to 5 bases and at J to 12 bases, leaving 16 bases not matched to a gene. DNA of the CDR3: TGTGCCAGCAGCGCGAGCCGTGGGACAGGGGCGGACAGCCAGCATTTT. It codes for CASSASRGTGADSQHF.

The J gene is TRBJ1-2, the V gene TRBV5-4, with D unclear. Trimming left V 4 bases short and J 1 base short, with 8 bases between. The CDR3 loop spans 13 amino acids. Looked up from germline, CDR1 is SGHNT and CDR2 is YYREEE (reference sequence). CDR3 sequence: CASSQEVNYGYTF. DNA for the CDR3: TGTGCCAGCAGCCAGGAAGTTAACTATGGCTACACCTTC.

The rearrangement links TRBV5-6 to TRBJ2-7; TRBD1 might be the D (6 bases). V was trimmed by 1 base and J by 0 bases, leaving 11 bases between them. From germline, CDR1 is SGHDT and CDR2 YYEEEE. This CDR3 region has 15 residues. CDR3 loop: CASSLRSGASYEQYF. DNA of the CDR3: TGTGCCAGCAGCTTGAGGTCAGGGGCCTCCTACGAGCAGTACTTC.

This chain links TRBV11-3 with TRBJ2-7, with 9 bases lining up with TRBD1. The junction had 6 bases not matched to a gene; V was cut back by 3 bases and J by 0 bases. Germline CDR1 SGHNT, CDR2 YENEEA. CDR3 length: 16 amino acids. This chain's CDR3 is CASSFPGTGLSYEQYF. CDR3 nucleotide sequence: TGTGCCAGCAGCTTCCCCGGGACAGGGCTCTCCTACGAGCAGTACTTC.

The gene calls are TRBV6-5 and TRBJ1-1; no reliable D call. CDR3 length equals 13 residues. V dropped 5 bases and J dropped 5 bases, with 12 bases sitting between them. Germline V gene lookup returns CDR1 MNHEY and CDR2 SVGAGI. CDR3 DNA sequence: TGTGCCAGCAGTCCTTCAGGTGGAACTGAAGCTTTCTTT. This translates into CASSPSGGTEAFF.

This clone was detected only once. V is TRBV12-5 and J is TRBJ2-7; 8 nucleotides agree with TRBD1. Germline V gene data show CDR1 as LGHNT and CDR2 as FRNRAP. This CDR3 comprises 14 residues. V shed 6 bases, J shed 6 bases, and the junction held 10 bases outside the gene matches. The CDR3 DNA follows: TGTGCTAGTGGACAGGGGGTGGGTGCCTCCGAGCAGTACTTC. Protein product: CASGQGVGASEQYF.